Detailed here is one TCR beta chain. The sample comes from a study of Graves' ophthalmopathy and Graves' hyperthyroidism. Study context: Stable hyperthyroidism meant no ophthalmopathy within 18 months of follow-up.

The V and J ends lost 5 bases and 0 bases respectively, with 8 bases between them. The length of the CDR3 is 15 residues. From germline, CDR1 is SGHVS and CDR2 FQNEAQ. RNA transcripts were the template, and TCR beta CDR3 regions were amplified from them. Investigators did first-round RT-PCR with HTBI primers, then second-round multiplex PCR. Each CDR3 protein is one row after TCRdb ran MiXCR on the multiplex PCR reads. The sample holds around 1,000,000 distinct CDR3 sequences, roughly two fifths seen once. Sample: peripheral blood or thyroid tissue (not recorded which). The chain joins TRBV7-8 to TRBJ1-6, with a possible D match to TRBD1 (6 bases). This clonotype originated in an adult man with Graves' hyperthyroidism. The CDR3 nucleotides are TGTGCCAGCAGCGCACAGGGCTCCTATAATTCACCCCTCCACTTT. Protein product: CASSAQGSYNSPLHF.